A selection of T cell receptor beta chains follows, all from one sample in a study of blood T cell repertoires in COVID-19. TCRdb keeps only in-frame clones here, not all; method: immunoSEQ multiplex PCR. The data hold under 200,000 clones, with roughly nine tenths observed a single time. The sequenced sample consisted of peripheral blood. The receptors stem from a man aged 45-65 years with acute or convalescent COVID-19. Each CDR3 is given with its conserved first and last residue. A D gene is named only where the DNA matches it firmly. Part of the rows lack a size; the others show once, few, many or a class for expanded clones.

V	size	D	J	CDR3	DNA
TRBV5-4	-	-	TRBJ2-3	CASSLVGDSDTQYF	TGTGCCAGCAGCTTAGTCGGGGACTCAGATACGCAGTATTTT
TRBV27	-	TRBD1	TRBJ2-7	CASGQGYYEQYF	TGTGCCAGTGGACAGGGGTACTACGAGCAGTACTTC
TRBV4-2	-	-	TRBJ2-1	CASSQDVPKPNEQFF	TGTGCCAGCAGCCAAGATGTCCCGAAGCCTAATGAGCAGTTCTTC
TRBV9	-	-	TRBJ2-7	CASSRTGIDEQYF	TGTGCCAGCAGCCGCACAGGGATCGACGAGCAGTACTTC
TRBV18	-	-	TRBJ1-2	CASSPVREDGYTF	TGTGCCAGCTCACCAGTACGGGAAGATGGCTACACCTTC
TRBV11-2	-	-	TRBJ2-1	CASSFGLNNEQFF	TGTGCCAGCAGCTTCGGACTGAACAATGAGCAGTTCTTC
TRBV15	-	TRBD1	TRBJ2-3	CATSRDGTGGGDTQYF	TGTGCCACCAGCAGAGACGGGACAGGGGGAGGGGATACGCAGTATTTT
TRBV7-8	-	TRBD1	TRBJ1-1	CASSIQQGATEAFF	TGTGCCAGCAGCATACAACAGGGGGCCACTGAAGCTTTCTTT
TRBV19	-	-	TRBJ1-1	CASRQQVWVTEAFF	TGTGCCAGTAGACAACAGGTTTGGGTCACTGAAGCTTTCTTT
TRBV19	once	TRBD1	TRBJ1-2	CASSIQGAHYGYTF	TGTGCCAGTAGTATTCAGGGGGCACACTATGGCTACACCTTC
TRBV28	-	TRBD2	TRBJ2-5	CASSLAGGRETQYF	TGTGCCAGCAGTTTAGCGGGGGGGCGGGAGACCCAGTACTTC
TRBV11-2	-	-	TRBJ1-1	CASSPSRGLAEAFF	TGTGCCAGCAGCCCATCCAGGGGATTAGCTGAAGCTTTCTTT
TRBV2	-	-	TRBJ1-4	CASSEQGGPNEKLFF	TGTGCCAGCAGTGAACAGGGAGGGCCTAATGAAAAACTGTTTTTT
TRBV20-1	-	-	TRBJ1-2	CSASGYTF	TGCAGTGCGAGCGGCTACACCTTC
TRBV6-5	-	-	TRBJ1-1	CASSYGIILGNTEAFF	TGTGCCAGCAGTTACGGCATCATCCTAGGGAACACTGAAGCTTTCTTT
TRBV2	-	-	TRBJ2-2	CASSVSGAYTGELFF	TGTGCCAGCAGTGTGAGTGGGGCCTACACCGGGGAGCTGTTTTTT
TRBV28	-	TRBD1	TRBJ2-7	CASSSTYRDRSPYYEQYF	TGTGCCAGCAGTTCGACCTACCGGGACAGAAGTCCCTATTACGAGCAGTACTTC
TRBV5-1	-	-	TRBJ1-1	CASSLSGEGEAFF	TGCGCCAGCAGCTTGTCAGGGGAGGGTGAAGCTTTCTTT
TRBV9	-	TRBD2	TRBJ2-2	CASSAFSGDNTGELFF	TGTGCCAGCAGCGCTTTTAGCGGGGACAACACCGGGGAGCTGTTTTTT
TRBV3-1/TRBV3-2	-	-	TRBJ2-3	CASRRTGGADTQYF	TGTGCCAGCAGACGGACAGGCGGGGCGGATACGCAGTATTTT
TRBV28	few	TRBD2	TRBJ2-1	CASSSGTSGRFYEQFF	TGTGCCAGCAGTTCCGGGACTAGCGGGAGGTTCTATGAGCAGTTCTTC
TRBV5-1	-	TRBD2	TRBJ2-3	CASSPTSGRSTDTQYF	TGCGCCAGCAGCCCGACTAGCGGGAGATCCACAGATACGCAGTATTTT
TRBV30	many	TRBD1	TRBJ1-5	CAWSPAGAGGLASNQPQHF	TGTGCCTGGAGTCCCGCCGGGGCAGGGGGACTGGCGAGCAATCAGCCCCAGCATTTT
TRBV5-1	-	TRBD1	TRBJ2-2	CASTRTGTGHTGELFF	TGCGCCAGCACGAGGACCGGGACAGGTCACACCGGGGAGCTGTTTTTT
TRBV6-5	-	TRBD1	TRBJ1-6	CASRPTGAYNSPLHF	TGTGCCAGCAGACCGACAGGGGCCTATAATTCACCCCTCCACTTT
TRBV5-5	-	-	TRBJ2-5	CASSWGGSGRFAETQYF	TGTGCCAGCAGCTGGGGAGGTTCGGGCCGGTTTGCTGAGACCCAGTACTTC
TRBV7-9	-	TRBD2	TRBJ2-1	CASTPGLAGGPDNEQFF	TGTGCCAGCACACCGGGACTAGCGGGGGGGCCGGACAATGAGCAGTTCTTC
TRBV18	-	TRBD2	TRBJ2-1	CASSPRTSGGDEQFF	TGTGCCAGCTCACCGAGGACTAGCGGGGGTGATGAGCAGTTCTTC
TRBV19	-	TRBD2	TRBJ2-1	CASSMTSWNNEQFF	TGTGCCAGTAGTATGACTAGCTGGAACAATGAGCAGTTCTTC
TRBV20-1	-	TRBD2	TRBJ2-2	CSASSGRADGELFF	TGCAGTGCTAGTAGCGGGAGGGCCGACGGGGAGCTGTTTTTT
TRBV5-8	-	-	TRBJ2-3	CASSLSRGGPRDTQYF	TGTGCCAGCAGCTTGAGTCGCGGGGGCCCTAGGGATACGCAGTATTTT
TRBV4-2	once	-	TRBJ2-2	CASGGGNTGELFF	TGTGCCAGCGGGGGCGGGAACACCGGGGAGCTGTTTTTT
TRBV24-1	-	TRBD1	TRBJ1-5	CATSEGTGTDQPQHF	TGTGCCACCAGTGAAGGGACAGGGACTGATCAGCCCCAGCATTTT
TRBV7-6	once	TRBD2	TRBJ2-1	CASSTGTSGNEQFF	TGTGCCAGCAGCACCGGGACTAGTGGGAATGAGCAGTTCTTC
TRBV19	once	-	TRBJ2-5	CASSMTANQETQYF	TGTGCCAGTAGTATGACAGCGAACCAAGAGACCCAGTACTTC
TRBV7-2	-	-	TRBJ2-7	CASSSSGLPSYEQYF	TGTGCCAGCAGCTCCTCAGGACTTCCCTCCTACGAGCAGTACTTC
TRBV5-1	-	TRBD1	TRBJ2-1	CASSPWDRGYNEQFF	TGCGCCAGCAGCCCCTGGGACAGGGGGTACAATGAGCAGTTCTTC
TRBV5-4	-	TRBD1	TRBJ1-5	CASSPGQRNQPQHF	TGTGCCAGCAGCCCGGGACAGCGAAATCAGCCCCAGCATTTT
TRBV6-5	-	TRBD2	TRBJ2-7	CASNLQREGEQYF	TGTGCCAGCAATCTACAGCGGGAAGGGGAGCAGTACTTC
TRBV28	few	-	TRBJ1-4	CASSLILQGPVEKLFF	TGTGCCAGCAGTTTAATTCTGCAGGGGCCGGTTGAAAAACTGTTTTTT
TRBV19	once	TRBD1	TRBJ1-5	CASSQRGLGQPQHF	TGTGCCAGTAGTCAAAGGGGGCTAGGGCAGCCCCAGCATTTT
TRBV2	once	TRBD1	TRBJ1-1	CASMRTGGPNTEAFF	TGTGCCAGCATGCGGACAGGGGGCCCGAACACTGAAGCTTTCTTT
TRBV4-1	-	TRBD1	TRBJ1-5	CASSQGWDRGYQPQHF	TGCGCCAGCAGCCAAGGGTGGGACAGGGGTTATCAGCCCCAGCATTTT
TRBV6-2/TRBV6-3	-	-	TRBJ1-5	CASSPGGVNQPQHF	TGTGCCAGCAGTCCCGGGGGAGTCAATCAGCCCCAGCATTTT
TRBV19	-	TRBD2	TRBJ2-7	CASSPGGNLRNEQYF	TGTGCCAGTAGTCCCGGGGGGAACCTCAGGAACGAGCAGTACTTC
TRBV6-5	-	TRBD1	TRBJ1-3	CASSWDSSGNTIYF	TGTGCCAGCAGTTGGGACAGCTCTGGAAACACCATATATTTT
TRBV7-3	-	-	TRBJ1-2	CASSLTRETNYGYTF	TGTGCCAGCAGCTTAACCCGGGAAACTAACTATGGCTACACCTTC